This record looks at one T cell receptor (beta chain) sequence and its context. Its antigen is still unknown. This sample was included in a study of T cell responses to AZD1222 COVID-19 vaccine. Study-wide points: Spike-wide vaccine-associated CD4 TCRs dominated at 160-218 and 743-854. Breadth and depth of Spike-specific TCRs rose after two AZD1222 doses. Only a handful of AZD1222 recipients were seropositive at baseline.

The germline V gene encodes CDR1 MNHEY and CDR2 SVGEGT. The CDR3 spans 16 residues. The V end was cut by 4 bases, the J end by 6 bases, with 19 bases between. Clones were read by immunoSEQ multiplex PCR, and TCRdb kept only the in-frame ones, dropping some. The sample has 110,000 to 150,000 clones, approximately 90% seen once. The chain couples TRBV6-2 or TRBV6-3 to TRBJ1-5; D unclear. Sequenced material: peripheral blood, taken 28 days after the second AZD1222 dose. This clonotype originated in an adult who received the AZD1222 COVID-19 vaccine. This CDR3 reads CASSWTGRGGVQPQHF. The CDR3 DNA reads TGTGCCAGCAGTTGGACCGGGCGTGGCGGTGTTCAGCCCCAGCATTTT.